Listed below are T cell receptor beta chains from one sample, sequenced in a study of blood T cells in healthy people across ages. TCRdb re-analysed the 5' RACE reads in MiXCR, keeping a single row per CDR3 protein. The sample carries under 2 million distinct CDR3 sequences, 30% to 40% recorded once. The sample taken for sequencing was blood. The receptors stem from a woman aged 30 to 39 in good health. Each CDR3 is given with its conserved first and last residue. Each record gives: J gene, D gene, V gene, clone size, CDR3 DNA, CDR3 protein. The D gene is left open where the match is weak. The size field is filled for only some rows; it gives once, few, many or a size class.

TRBJ2-3 | NA | TRBV18 | NA | TGTGCCAGCTCACCGCCCGGGACAAACACAGATACGCAGTATTTT | CASSPPGTNTDTQYF
TRBJ1-5 | NA | TRBV9 | NA | TGTGCCAGCAGCGTACAGGGCGAAGGTAATCCCCAGCATTTT | CASSVQGEGNPQHF
TRBJ2-1 | NA | TRBV12-3/TRBV12-4 | NA | TGTGCCAGCAGTTTAGAGAAGGTGGGAGAGCAGTTCTTC | CASSLEKVGEQFF
TRBJ2-1 | NA | TRBV6-4 | few | TGTGCCAGCAGCTCAGGGGTAGGTTACAATGAGCAGTTCTTC | CASSSGVGYNEQFF
TRBJ2-1 | NA | TRBV5-1 | few | TGCGCCAGCAGTATCAGATTTGACTACAATGAGCAGTTCTTC | CASSIRFDYNEQFF
TRBJ2-7 | NA | TRBV18 | few | TGTGCCAGCTCACCAGCCCCGCACTACGAGCAGTACTTC | CASSPAPHYEQYF
TRBJ2-5 | NA | TRBV28 | few | TGTGCCAGCAGTTCTACCTTCGACCAGTACTTC | CASSSTFDQYF
TRBJ2-3 | NA | TRBV3-1 | many | TGTGCCAGCAGCCAAGATTCCAGGCTCCAAGATACGCAGTATTTT | CASSQDSRLQDTQYF
TRBJ1-1 | NA | TRBV3-1 | NA | TGTGCCAGCAGCCCCTCCGGCGAAGAGAACACTGAAGCTTTCTTT | CASSPSGEENTEAFF
TRBJ2-1 | NA | TRBV5-1 | many | TGCGCCAGCAGCTTGGCTAAGGGTGAGCAGTTCTTC | CASSLAKGEQFF
TRBJ2-7 | TRBD2 | TRBV20-1 | many | TGCAGTGCTAGAGATCCTAGCGGGGTAGGCGAGCAGTACTTC | CSARDPSGVGEQYF
TRBJ2-1 | TRBD2 | TRBV30 | NA | TGTGCCTGGGGACTAGCATTCGGCAATGAGCAGTTCTTC | CAWGLAFGNEQFF
TRBJ1-1 | NA | TRBV27 | NA | TGTGCCAGCAGAACTTTTATGAACACTGAAGCTTTCTTT | CASRTFMNTEAFF
TRBJ2-5 | NA | TRBV18 | once | TGTGCCAGCACCGGACAGAATCCTGGGGAGACCCAGTACTTC | CASTGQNPGETQYF
TRBJ2-7 | NA | TRBV6-1 | NA | TGTGCCAGCCGGGACAAATCATCCTACGAGCAGTACTTC | CASRDKSSYEQYF
TRBJ2-1 | NA | TRBV7-9 | NA | TGTGCCAGCACACTGTCCCCTTACAATGAGCAGTTCTTC | CASTLSPYNEQFF
TRBJ2-7 | NA | TRBV21-1 | NA | TGTGCCAGCATATGTTCCTACGAGCAGTACTTC | CASICSYEQYF
TRBJ2-7 | TRBD1 | TRBV6-1 | NA | TGTGCCAGCAGTGAGCGTACCGGGACAGTGAGCTCCTACGAGCAGTACTTC | CASSERTGTVSSYEQYF
TRBJ2-5 | NA | TRBV5-6 | NA | TGTGCCAGCAGCTTACTAACAGGGATCGATGAGAGGCAGTACTTC | CASSLLTGIDERQYF
TRBJ2-3 | NA | TRBV5-1 | NA | TGCGCCAGCAGCTTGGGGACCTTTGTGGATACGCAGTATTTT | CASSLGTFVDTQYF
TRBJ2-7 | TRBD2 | TRBV2 | NA | TGTGCCAGCAGTGCCGGGAGGGTCTACGAGCAGTACTTC | CASSAGRVYEQYF
TRBJ2-5 | TRBD2 | TRBV10-2 | NA | TGCGCCAGCAGGGGATCGGGACTAGCAGACCAAGAGACCCAGTACTTC | CASRGSGLADQETQYF
TRBJ1-5 | NA | TRBV4-1 | NA | TGCGCCAGCAGCCAACATGCAGTTAGCAATCAGCCCCAGCATTTT | CASSQHAVSNQPQHF
TRBJ2-1 | TRBD2 | TRBV4-1 | NA | TGCGCCAGCAGCCAAGTCCCTAGCGGGGGTTACAATGAGCAGTTCTTC | CASSQVPSGGYNEQFF
TRBJ2-5 | NA | TRBV12-3/TRBV12-4 | NA | TGTGCCAGCGGTTTCGATCGGGAGACCCAGTACTTC | CASGFDRETQYF
TRBJ1-4 | TRBD1 | TRBV12-3/TRBV12-4 | few | TGTGCCAGCAGCTGGACAGGGTCGCGAGAAAAACTGTTTTTT | CASSWTGSREKLFF
TRBJ2-7 | NA | TRBV6-1 | few | TGTGCCAGCAGAGCCCAGGGAGCCTACAACCAATTCGAGCAGTACTTC | CASRAQGAYNQFEQYF
TRBJ2-7 | NA | TRBV12-3/TRBV12-4 | few | TGTGCCAGCAGCCCAAGACAGGCCTACGAGCAGTACTTC | CASSPRQAYEQYF
TRBJ2-7 | NA | TRBV7-2 | few | TGTGCCAGCAGCTCAGACGGGCAACGATACGAGCAGTACTTC | CASSSDGQRYEQYF
TRBJ2-7 | TRBD2 | TRBV3-1 | NA | TGTGCCAGCAGCCAAGAGTGGCCTGTGGTTACTAGCGGGCTGGACGAGCAGTACTTC | CASSQEWPVVTSGLDEQYF
TRBJ2-1 | TRBD2 | TRBV27 | NA | TGTGCCAGCAGTCAAAAGGGACTAGCGGGGAATGAGCAGTTCTTC | CASSQKGLAGNEQFF
TRBJ2-5 | TRBD2 | TRBV20-1 | NA | TGCAGTGCGGGGGGAGGGCGCGGGGGAGCTCAAGGGACCCAGTACTTC | CSAGGGRGGAQGTQYF
TRBJ2-3 | NA | TRBV7-2 | few | TGTGCCAGCAGCTTAGCGCTTACAGCTCCAGATACGCAGTATTTT | CASSLALTAPDTQYF
TRBJ2-7 | NA | TRBV20-1 | many | TGCAGTGCTAGGGGGGGCAGGTCCTACGAGCAGTACTTC | CSARGGRSYEQYF
TRBJ2-7 | NA | TRBV15 | NA | TGTGCCACCAGCGGGCTGTACAATGAGCAGTACTTC | CATSGLYNEQYF
TRBJ2-6 | NA | TRBV7-8 | NA | TGTGCCAGCAGGGGGTGGGGGGCCAACGTCCTGACTTTC | CASRGWGANVLTF
TRBJ2-3 | TRBD2 | TRBV6-5 | NA | TGTGCCAGCAGTTACTTGGATAGCGGGCCAGATACGCAGTATTTT | CASSYLDSGPDTQYF
TRBJ2-7 | NA | TRBV29-1 | NA | TGCAGCGCTCGTTACGCCGGGTCGTACGAGCAGTACTTC | CSARYAGSYEQYF
TRBJ1-5 | NA | TRBV28 | NA | TGTGCCAGCAGTTCCACTCGGGACATAAGGGGACAGCCCCAGCATTTT | CASSSTRDIRGQPQHF
TRBJ2-5 | TRBD1 | TRBV20-1 | few | TGCAGTGCTAGGAGGACAGGGGAGGAGACCCAGTACTTC | CSARRTGEETQYF